The 22 T cell receptor beta chains reported below all come from one sample, sequenced in a study of cytotoxic CD8 clonotypes in ibrutinib-treated CLL. TCRdb keeps only in-frame clones here, not all; method: immunoSEQ multiplex PCR. The data show a few hundred thousand clones, about 80% seen once. This specimen consisted of PBMCs, obtained before ibrutinib treatment. The origin of the receptors is a human donor with chronic lymphocytic leukemia.

This chain uses TRBV15 with TRBJ1-5; D might be TRBD1 (6 bases). V lost 1 base and J lost 5, with 9 bases in between. Per germline, CDR1 LNHNV and CDR2 YYDKDF (reference sequence). The CDR3 is 14 amino acids. CDR3 region: CATSRGDMDQPQHF. CDR3 in DNA: TGTGCCACCAGCAGAGGGGACATGGATCAGCCCCAGCATTTT. The full variable domain, with the rest looked up from reference TRBV15 and TRBJ1-5, is DAMVIQNPRYQVTQFGKPVTLSCSQTLNHNVMYWYQQKSSQAPKLLFHYYDKDFNNEADTPDNFQSRRPNTSFCFLDIRSPGLGDTAMYLCATSRGDMDQPQHFGDGTRLSIL.

Only one count was recorded for this clone. This chain links TRBV7-8 with TRBJ2-7; 9 positions agree with TRBD1. With the DNA end fitting TRBJ2-5 better, the J assignment may be wrong. Per germline, CDR1 SGHVS and CDR2 FQNEAQ. This CDR3 has 14 amino acids. The CDR3: CASSIGQGWETQYF. As DNA, the CDR3 is TGTGCCAGCAGCATAGGACAGGGGTGGGAGACCCAGTACTTC.

V gene TRBV4-3 combines with J gene TRBJ2-7; 14 bases match TRBD2. V lost 1 base to trimming and J lost 4 bases; unmatched junction nucleotides: 0. The CDR3 is 15 amino acids. Per germline, CDR1 LGHNA and CDR2 YSLEER. CDR3 bases: TGCGCCAGCAGCCAAGGGACTAGCGGGAGGTACGAGCAGTACTTC. Encoded protein: CASSQGTSGRYEQYF.

The chain has TRBV4-3 and TRBJ2-2, with TRBD2 matching over 13 bases. Trimming cost V 5 bases and J 3 bases; bases outside gene matches: 9. The germline CDR1 and CDR2 sequences are LGHNA and YSLEER. CDR3 length equals 18 residues. As DNA, the CDR3 is TGCGCCAGCAGCGCCGGGGGACTAGCGGGAACTTACACCGGGGAGCTGTTTTTT. Translated, it gives CASSAGGLAGTYTGELFF.

This chain connects TRBV7-9 to TRBJ2-3; 10 nucleotides agree with TRBD1. The trim removed 4 bases at V and 6 bases at J, leaving 4 bases unmatched. The germline V gene has CDR1 SEHNR and CDR2 FQNEAQ (reference sequence). This CDR3 has 14 residues. The CDR3 bases are TGTGCCAGCAGCTCCGGGACAGGGGAGGATACGCAGTATTTT. Amino acids: CASSSGTGEDTQYF.

The chain employs TRBV27 and TRBJ2-1; D call uncertain. The germline V gene has CDR1 MNHEY and CDR2 SMNVEV (reference sequence). The CDR3 runs 11 residues. The V gene lost 1 base and the J gene lost 10 bases, with 5 bases spanning the gap. The CDR3 DNA reads TGTGCCAGCAGTTTATTGGCAGAGCAGTTCTTC. Its protein is CASSLLAEQFF.

CDR3 protein: CASSPPKGTRSTGELFF. CDR3 in DNA: TGTGCCAGCTCACCACCGAAGGGGACTCGGAGCACCGGGGAGCTGTTTTTT. This chain links TRBV18 with TRBJ2-2, with TRBD2 as a possible D gene (6 bases). The germline V and J ends were trimmed by 0 bases and 4 bases, with 15 bases remaining between them. The CDR3 consists of 17 residues. Germline-derived CDR1 and CDR2 are KGHSH and LQKENI.

The rearrangement links TRBV5-8 to TRBJ2-1; D possibly corresponds to TRBD2 (6 bases). The germline CDR1 and CDR2 sequences are SGHTS and YDEGEE. This CDR3 contains 14 residues. V lost 4 bases and J lost 9, with 17 bases in between. The CDR3 nucleotides read TGTGCCAGCAGCCCCGGGAGAGGGTTGGGTGAGCAGTTCTTC. It yields the protein CASSPGRGLGEQFF.

This sequence joins TRBV6-5 and TRBJ2-7; TRBD2 matches at 11 bases. After removal of 8 bases from V and 0 bases from J, the junction contained 0 bases not matched to a gene. The germline CDR1 and CDR2 sequences are MNHEY and SVGAGI. The CDR3 is 13 amino acids. The CDR3 loop reads CASLAGGSYEQYF. DNA for the CDR3: TGTGCCAGCCTAGCGGGAGGCTCCTACGAGCAGTACTTC.

The V call is TRBV14, the J call TRBJ2-7; 9 nucleotides match TRBD1. J was trimmed by 2 bases and V by 4 bases; bases with no gene match: 6. The germline V gene has CDR1 SGHDN and CDR2 FVKESK. The length of the CDR3 is 15 residues. The CDR3 spells CASSPRGTGTYEQYF. Written as DNA, the CDR3 is TGTGCCAGCAGCCCGAGGGGGACAGGGACCTACGAGCAGTACTTC.

The chain is built from TRBV7-2 and TRBJ2-7; 7 nucleotides line up with TRBD2. This CDR3 has 16 residues. Unmatched junction bases numbered 7, after V lost 2 bases and J lost 0 bases. Germline V gene data show CDR1 as SGHTA and CDR2 as FQGNSA. The CDR3 loop reads CASSLRQAGSSYEQYF. The CDR3 nucleotides read TGTGCCAGCAGCTTACGTCAAGCGGGGAGCTCCTACGAGCAGTACTTC.

J is TRBJ1-6 and V is TRBV30; D remains unclear. The CDR3 sequence is 13 residues long. Germline lookup yields CDR1 GTSNPN and CDR2 SVGIG (reference sequence). The ends were cut back, 3 bases at V and 9 bases at J, with 12 bases in the middle. CDR3 nucleotides: TGTGCCTGGAGAGTTAGGGAAGGTTCACCCCTCCACTTT. Residues: CAWRVREGSPLHF.

This sequence joins TRBV7-9 and TRBJ2-1; TRBD2 might be the D (5 bases). The germline V and J ends were trimmed by 7 bases and 0 bases, with 13 bases remaining between them. Germline CDR1 SEHNR, CDR2 FQNEAQ (reference sequence). The CDR3 consists of 15 residues. The CDR3 spells CASKRLTSSYNEQFF. CDR3 DNA: TGTGCCAGCAAACGACTAACCAGCTCCTACAATGAGCAGTTCTTC.

This clone was observed a few times. This chain uses TRBV9 with TRBJ1-2; no clear D gene. The CDR3 covers 16 residues. Per the germline V gene, CDR1 is SGDLS and CDR2 is YYNGEE. V lost 2 bases and J 2 bases, leaving 16 bases between the germline ends. CDR3 residues: CASSVGLGASNYGYTF. DNA for the CDR3: TGTGCCAGCAGCGTTGGTTTGGGCGCCTCGAACTATGGCTACACCTTC.

The V and J genes are TRBV2 and TRBJ2-2; 9 bases agree with TRBD2. This CDR3 contains 15 residues. Germline loops: CDR1 SNHLY, CDR2 FYNNEI. The V and J ends lost 5 bases and 3 bases, in that order; junction bases with no gene match: 4. CDR3 protein: CASSSTSGYTGELFF. The DNA of the CDR3 is TGTGCCAGCAGTTCGACTAGCGGATACACCGGGGAGCTGTTTTTT.

A note on this clone: One end of the junction is discordant with germline, which a read error may explain. The chain combines TRBV7-7 with TRBJ2-1; D is possibly TRBD1 (6 bases). The CDR3 contains 15 residues. Germline V gene data show CDR1 as SSHAT and CDR2 as FNYEAQ (reference sequence). The CDR3 here is CASSPRQGGLNEQFF. The CDR3 region has the DNA TGTGCTAGCAGCCCCCGGCAAGGGGGATTGAATGAGCAGTTCTTC.

The rearrangement joins TRBV25-1 to TRBJ2-5; 7 bases agree with TRBD2. Unmatched junction bases numbered 2, after V lost 2 bases and J lost 2 bases. The CDR3 is made up of 14 amino acids. Germline-derived CDR1 and CDR2 are MGHDK and SYGVNS. The CDR3 here is CASSELAVQETQYF. The CDR3 region has the DNA TGTGCCAGCAGTGAACTAGCGGTACAAGAGACCCAGTACTTC.

CDR3 region: CASSLRSGAGNEQFF. CDR3 DNA: TGCGCCAGCAGCTTGAGGTCGGGAGCTGGGAATGAGCAGTTCTTC. The J gene is TRBJ2-1, the V gene TRBV5-1; a weak D match, TRBD2 (6 bases). CDR1 and CDR2 (germline): SGHRS, YFSETQ. Trimming shortened V by 1 base and J by 7 bases, and 15 bases separated the two germline ends. There are 15 residues in the CDR3. Combining the CDR3 with reference TRBV5-1 and TRBJ2-1 gives the whole variable domain KAGVTQTPRYLIKTRGQQVTLSCSPISGHRSVSWYQQTPGQGLQFLFEYFSETQRNKGNFPGRFSGRQFSNSRSEMNVSTLELGDSALYLCASSLRSGAGNEQFFGPGTRLTVL.

This clone occurred once. This sequence joins TRBV19 and TRBJ1-1, with D perhaps TRBD1 (5 bases). The CDR3 length is 15 residues. Germline V gene sequence: CDR1 LNHDA, CDR2 SQIVND (reference sequence). Between the trimmed V and J ends, which lost 8 bases and 0 bases, there was a span of 16 bases. The CDR3 DNA is TGTGCCAGTGGACTTCGGGGGGAGATGAACACTGAAGCTTTCTTT. This sequence encodes CASGLRGEMNTEAFF.

The chain carries TRBV4-1 and TRBJ2-3; D gene ambiguous. The CDR3 totals 13 residues. Deletions cut 1 base from V and 6 bases from J, with 8 bases between. From germline, CDR1 is MGHRA and CDR2 YSYEKL. The CDR3 reads CASSQVVVDTQYF. Here the CDR3 DNA reads TGCGCCAGCAGCCAAGTGGTGGTTGATACGCAGTATTTT.

The chain links TRBV9 to TRBJ1-3; D remains ambiguous. V lost 1 base, J lost 2 bases, and 13 bases lay in between. The germline V gene encodes CDR1 SGDLS and CDR2 YYNGEE. The CDR3 length is 16 residues. The CDR3 region is CASSVNSRSTGNTIYF. CDR3 DNA sequence: TGTGCCAGCAGCGTAAACAGCCGATCGACTGGAAACACCATATATTTT. The whole variable domain, filled in from reference TRBV9 and TRBJ1-3, reads DSGVTQTPKHLITATGQRVTLRCSPRSGDLSVYWYQQSLDQGLQFLIQYYNGEERAKGNILERFSAQQFPDLHSELNLSSLELGDSALYFCASSVNSRSTGNTIYFGEGSWLTVV.

The rearrangement uses TRBV6-1 and TRBJ1-5, with D possibly matching TRBD1 (5 bases). Trimming removed 5 bases from V and 1 base from J, with 12 bases in between. Looked up from germline, CDR1 is MNHNS and CDR2 is SASEGT. The length of the CDR3 is 15 residues. In DNA form, the CDR3 reads TGTGCCAGCAGTTCTATACGGGGGAGCAATCAGCCCCAGCATTTT. Translation gives CASSSIRGSNQPQHF.